This is a list of T cell receptor beta chains from one sample in a study of blood T cell repertoires in COVID-19. Measured with immunoSEQ multiplex PCR; TCRdb has only the in-frame clones, and not every one. This table has 95,000 to 110,000 clones, roughly 90% appearing once. What was sequenced was peripheral blood. These receptors all stem from a human donor in a cohort sampled during active COVID-19. The CDR3 runs from the conserved cysteine through the conserved F or W. A D gene is named only where the DNA matches it firmly. Size values are once, few and many counts, or a class for expanded clones, and some rows have none.

>-|TRBJ2-7|-|TRBV27
CASRSAGAHWREQYF
TGTGCCAGCAGATCGGCAGGGGCCCATTGGAGGGAGCAGTACTTC
>TRBD2|TRBJ2-1|-|TRBV27
CASSTHLVIGGASNEQFF
TGTGCCAGCAGTACCCACCTGGTAATCGGGGGGGCCTCGAATGAGCAGTTCTTC
>-|TRBJ2-2|-|TRBV21-1
CASSKGWSGGVPGELFF
TGTGCCAGCAGCAAAGGGTGGAGCGGGGGGGTCCCCGGGGAGCTGTTTTTT
>TRBD1|TRBJ1-2|-|TRBV18
CASSDRVANYGYTF
TGTGCCAGCTCGGACAGGGTCGCTAACTATGGCTACACCTTC
>-|TRBJ1-5|-|TRBV18
CASSNGQKVNQPQHF
TGTGCCAGCTCAAATGGACAGAAAGTAAATCAGCCCCAGCATTTT
>-|TRBJ2-5|-|TRBV4-1
CASSLALQETQYF
TGCGCCAGCAGCCTAGCGTTACAAGAGACCCAGTACTTC
>-|TRBJ1-6|-|TRBV19
CASKERDNSPLHF
TGTGCCAGTAAGGAACGGGATAATTCACCCCTCCACTTT
>TRBD1|TRBJ2-1|-|TRBV2
CANRDSSYNEQFF
TGTGCCAACCGGGACAGCTCCTACAATGAGCAGTTCTTC
>-|TRBJ1-3|once|TRBV29-1
CSVETVGNTIYF
TGCAGCGTTGAAACAGTTGGAAACACCATATATTTT
>-|TRBJ1-3|once|TRBV19
CASSGVASGNTIYF
TGTGCCAGTTCAGGGGTGGCCTCTGGAAACACCATATATTTT
>-|TRBJ2-3|-|TRBV7-9
CASSYLDTQYF
TGTGCCAGCAGCTATCTAGATACGCAGTATTTT
>-|TRBJ2-6|-|TRBV6-1
CASSEPFSGANVLTF
TGTGCCAGCAGTGAACCCTTCTCTGGGGCCAACGTCCTGACTTTC
>-|TRBJ2-2|-|TRBV6-6
CASSPRENTGELFF
TGTGCCAGCAGTCCCAGGGAGAACACCGGGGAGCTGTTTTTT
>TRBD2|TRBJ2-1|-|TRBV5-5
CASSLVLAGGPVNEQFF
TGTGCCAGCAGCTTGGTTTTAGCGGGGGGGCCGGTCAATGAGCAGTTCTTC
>TRBD1|TRBJ2-7|-|TRBV11-2
CASSFRQTGSIIPYEQYF
TGTGCCAGCAGCTTTCGACAGACAGGGTCTATTATACCATACGAGCAGTACTTC
>TRBD1|TRBJ2-1|-|TRBV11-2
CASSPTGGMSYNEQFF
TGTGCCAGCAGTCCCACAGGGGGCATGTCCTACAATGAGCAGTTCTTC
>-|TRBJ2-7|few|TRBV7-9
CASSLVQASEQYF
TGTGCCAGCAGCTTAGTACAGGCCTCCGAGCAGTACTTC
>-|TRBJ2-5|-|TRBV3-1/TRBV3-2
CASSQVAARVQETQYF
TGTGCCAGCAGCCAAGTGGCAGCGCGGGTTCAAGAGACCCAGTACTTC